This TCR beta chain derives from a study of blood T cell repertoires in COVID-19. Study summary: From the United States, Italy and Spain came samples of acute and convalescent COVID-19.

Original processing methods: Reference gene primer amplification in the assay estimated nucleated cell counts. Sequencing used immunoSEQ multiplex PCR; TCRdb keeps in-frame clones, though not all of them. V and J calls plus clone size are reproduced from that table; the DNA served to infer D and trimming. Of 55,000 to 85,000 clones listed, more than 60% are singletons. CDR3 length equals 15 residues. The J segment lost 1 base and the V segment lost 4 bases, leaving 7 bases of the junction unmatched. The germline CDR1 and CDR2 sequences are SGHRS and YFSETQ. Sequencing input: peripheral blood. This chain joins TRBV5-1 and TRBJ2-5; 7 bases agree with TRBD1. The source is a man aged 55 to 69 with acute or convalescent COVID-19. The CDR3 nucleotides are TGCGCCAGCAGCAGGTCCCGGGACAGCCAAGAGACCCAGTACTTC. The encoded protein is CASSRSRDSQETQYF.